This T cell receptor beta chain was captured in a study of response to subunit inactivated influenza vaccine. This CDR3 comprises 14 residues. Germline lookup yields CDR1 SGHTA and CDR2 FQGNSA. Trimming took off 2 bases at V and 2 bases at J, with 7 bases between the two ends. This clonotype was detected a few times. Its specificity is unknown. Study outcomes and limitations: Every seasonal influenza vaccination brings in few new T cells, the authors suggested.

Each CDR3 protein is one row after TCRdb ran MiXCR on the RT-PCR reads. The table has over 400,000 distinct CDR3 sequences, approximately 11% seen once. This TCR was recovered from a man between 45 and 60 years old who received an inactivated influenza vaccine. V usage is TRBV7-2 and J usage is TRBJ1-3, with D uncertain. Material: PBMCs from blood, obtained roughly 45 days after vaccination. The CDR3 sequence is CASSLYSTGNTIYF. The CDR3 bases are TGTGCCAGCAGCTTATACAGCACTGGAAACACCATATATTTT.